A selection of T cell receptor beta chains follows, all from one sample in a study of PD-1 blockade in classical Hodgkin lymphoma. Repertoires were generated with immunoSEQ multiplex PCR, while TCRdb's copy carries only in-frame clones and drops some. There are over 35,000 clones in the sample; around 80% occur only once, and about 20% lies in the top ten. Sample: peripheral blood mononuclear cells (PBMCs), taken before the second cycle of nivolumab. These receptor sequences come from a human donor with classical Hodgkin lymphoma. Each CDR3 is given with its conserved first and last residue. The D gene is left open where the match is weak. Rows give clone size only sometimes, using once, few, many, or a class for an expanded clone.

D gene: NA; V gene: TRBV18; clone size: NA; J gene: TRBJ1-2; CDR3 protein: CASSPRQPSTF
D gene: TRBD1; V gene: TRBV6-5; clone size: few; J gene: TRBJ1-2; CDR3 protein: CASRGRGRADGYTF
D gene: NA; V gene: TRBV2; clone size: few; J gene: TRBJ2-7; CDR3 protein: CASGYRTSYEQYF
D gene: TRBD1; V gene: TRBV5-6; clone size: NA; J gene: TRBJ2-1; CDR3 protein: CAGKGAEINEQFF
D gene: NA; V gene: TRBV19; clone size: medium-sized; J gene: TRBJ1-2; CDR3 protein: CASSPNTAGVQSYGYTF
D gene: NA; V gene: TRBV10-3; clone size: NA; J gene: TRBJ1-2; CDR3 protein: CAISDGTGYGYTF
D gene: NA; V gene: TRBV5-4; clone size: NA; J gene: TRBJ1-2; CDR3 protein: CASSLEWQFTF
D gene: TRBD1; V gene: TRBV28; clone size: NA; J gene: TRBJ2-6; CDR3 protein: CASSTGTGGSGANVLTF
D gene: NA; V gene: TRBV7-8; clone size: NA; J gene: TRBJ1-3; CDR3 protein: CASSLAVGNTIYF
D gene: TRBD1; V gene: TRBV9; clone size: few; J gene: TRBJ2-3; CDR3 protein: CASSVAPGGDTQYF
D gene: NA; V gene: TRBV5-1; clone size: NA; J gene: TRBJ1-1; CDR3 protein: CASSLALLTEAFF
D gene: TRBD1; V gene: TRBV30; clone size: NA; J gene: TRBJ2-5; CDR3 protein: CAWRLTGGETQYF
D gene: NA; V gene: TRBV6-5; clone size: NA; J gene: TRBJ1-5; CDR3 protein: CASTTSRVQPQHF
D gene: NA; V gene: TRBV19; clone size: NA; J gene: TRBJ1-3; CDR3 protein: CASSMRNSGNTIYF
D gene: NA; V gene: TRBV5-3; clone size: NA; J gene: TRBJ2-7; CDR3 protein: CARRDPLTSAEQYF
D gene: TRBD2; V gene: TRBV27; clone size: once; J gene: TRBJ2-5; CDR3 protein: CASSLGLAAGETQYF
D gene: NA; V gene: TRBV7-2; clone size: NA; J gene: TRBJ2-7; CDR3 protein: CASSSDSSSYEQYF
D gene: TRBD1; V gene: TRBV5-6; clone size: NA; J gene: TRBJ2-3; CDR3 protein: CASSAGQGRADTQYF
D gene: NA; V gene: TRBV19; clone size: NA; J gene: TRBJ1-1; CDR3 protein: CASSKGGTEAFF
D gene: NA; V gene: TRBV7-3; clone size: once; J gene: TRBJ1-1; CDR3 protein: CASSSFAGTEAFF
D gene: NA; V gene: TRBV7-3; clone size: few; J gene: TRBJ2-3; CDR3 protein: CASSLWGMGTQYF
D gene: NA; V gene: TRBV6-1; clone size: NA; J gene: TRBJ2-7; CDR3 protein: CASSYVGEQYF
D gene: NA; V gene: TRBV5-1; clone size: few; J gene: TRBJ2-1; CDR3 protein: CASSLDPGVWYNEQFF
D gene: NA; V gene: TRBV6-1; clone size: NA; J gene: TRBJ2-7; CDR3 protein: CASMRTLNEQYF
D gene: NA; V gene: TRBV7-9; clone size: NA; J gene: TRBJ2-1; CDR3 protein: CASSLSGAHNEQFF
D gene: NA; V gene: TRBV7-8; clone size: NA; J gene: TRBJ1-1; CDR3 protein: CASSLSLGGQNTEAFF
D gene: NA; V gene: TRBV27; clone size: NA; J gene: TRBJ2-7; CDR3 protein: CASSSVLSRTYEQYF
D gene: NA; V gene: TRBV27; clone size: NA; J gene: TRBJ2-1; CDR3 protein: CASSLVAGGYNEQFF
D gene: NA; V gene: TRBV6-1; clone size: once; J gene: TRBJ2-7; CDR3 protein: CASSEANGSYEQYF
D gene: TRBD2; V gene: TRBV14; clone size: medium-sized; J gene: TRBJ2-7; CDR3 protein: CASSQEGRVHEQYF
D gene: NA; V gene: TRBV10-3; clone size: once; J gene: TRBJ1-5; CDR3 protein: CAISDSNQPQHF
D gene: NA; V gene: TRBV19; clone size: NA; J gene: TRBJ1-3; CDR3 protein: CASSTRSNTIYF
D gene: NA; V gene: TRBV6-6; clone size: once; J gene: TRBJ2-3; CDR3 protein: CASSPPGGAPVLWQYF
D gene: NA; V gene: TRBV7-2; clone size: NA; J gene: TRBJ2-3; CDR3 protein: CASSLGPWKPDTQYF
D gene: NA; V gene: TRBV28; clone size: few; J gene: TRBJ1-1; CDR3 protein: CASSNNAGRNTEAFF